This TCR beta chain comes out of a study of control samples from healthy donors and cancer patients. Libraries were prepared by immunoSEQ multiplex PCR; TCRdb keeps only in-frame clonotypes and omits some of them. The table lists 90,000 or so clones, 85% to 90% of them singletons. The CDR3 runs 13 residues. In germline, CDR1 is SQVTM, CDR2 ANQGSEA. V shed 1 base and J shed 2 bases, with 8 bases lying between them. The chain joins TRBV29-1 to TRBJ1-1; D remains ambiguous. Source material: PBMCs. This receptor was obtained from a woman aged 50 to 60 with colorectal cancer. CDR3 in DNA: TGCAGCGTTGAAGTCACAGCCAACACTGAAGCTTTCTTT. Protein: CSVEVTANTEAFF.